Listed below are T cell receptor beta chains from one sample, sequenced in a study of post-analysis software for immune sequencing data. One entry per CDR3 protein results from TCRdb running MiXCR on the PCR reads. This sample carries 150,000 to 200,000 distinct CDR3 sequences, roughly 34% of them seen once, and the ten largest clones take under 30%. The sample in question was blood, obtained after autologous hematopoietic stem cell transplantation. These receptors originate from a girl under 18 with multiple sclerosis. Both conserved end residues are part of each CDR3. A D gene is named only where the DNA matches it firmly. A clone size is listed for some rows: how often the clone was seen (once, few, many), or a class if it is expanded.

TGTGCCAGCAGTTTCTCAGGGGGTGAAAAACTGTTTTTT | CASSFSGGEKLFF | TRBJ1-4 | TRBD1 | 13 | . | TRBV12-3/TRBV12-4
TGCGCCAGCAAAGGGGGGGGCGATACCGGGGAGCTGTTTTTT | CASKGGGDTGELFF | TRBJ2-2 | . | 14 | . | TRBV4-3
TGTGCCAGCAGCTTTACAGCGGGAGTTGAGCAGTTCTTC | CASSFTAGVEQFF | TRBJ2-1 | TRBD2 | 13 | many | TRBV7-9
TGCAGTGCCCACCGGGACAGCAATCAGCCCCAGCATTTT | CSAHRDSNQPQHF | TRBJ1-5 | . | 13 | . | TRBV20-1
TGTGCCAGCAGACCAGGGGGGGGAAACATTCAGTACTTC | CASRPGGGNIQYF | TRBJ2-4 | . | 13 | few | TRBV28
TGTGCTAGCAGCAGGATGGCACAAGAGGGTGAGCAGTTCTTC | CASSRMAQEGEQFF | TRBJ2-1 | . | 14 | many | TRBV7-7
TGTGCCAGCAGCCCTGTCCCGGTGACAGGCACAGATACGCAGTATTTT | CASSPVPVTGTDTQYF | TRBJ2-3 | . | 16 | few | TRBV7-3
TGTGCCAGCAGTGACGCCAGGGATGGGGCCAACGTCCTGACTTTC | CASSDARDGANVLTF | TRBJ2-6 | . | 15 | few | TRBV25-1
TGTGCCAGCAGTTACTCGTTGCAGACTAGCGGGAGGATTTGGGAGCAGTACTTC | CASSYSLQTSGRIWEQYF | TRBJ2-7 | TRBD2 | 18 | . | TRBV6-5
TGTGCCACCAGCCCCGGACAGGGTTCTAACTATGGCTACACCTTC | CATSPGQGSNYGYTF | TRBJ1-2 | TRBD1 | 15 | . | TRBV15
TGCGCCAGCAGCGCAGGACAGGGTGGGAGGACAGATACGCAGTATTTT | CASSAGQGGRTDTQYF | TRBJ2-3 | TRBD1 | 16 | few | TRBV5-1
TGTGCCAGCATCACTAGCCCCACTCGTGCTAGCACAGATACGCAGTATTTT | CASITSPTRASTDTQYF | TRBJ2-3 | . | 17 | . | TRBV2
TGCAGCGCCCAGGGCGGCGGGAGGGGAGGGGATACGCAGTATTTT | CSAQGGGRGGDTQYF | TRBJ2-3 | TRBD2 | 15 | . | TRBV29-1
TGTGCCACGCGGGTAACTAGCACAGATACGCAGTATTTT | CATRVTSTDTQYF | TRBJ2-3 | . | 13 | . | TRBV27
TGCAGTGCTCGATGGCTAGCCAAAAACATTCAGTACTTC | CSARWLAKNIQYF | TRBJ2-4 | . | 13 | . | TRBV20-1
TGTGCCAGCAGTGACTCTAGCGCCGGTGAGCAGTTCTTC | CASSDSSAGEQFF | TRBJ2-1 | . | 13 | . | TRBV6-4
TGTGCCAGCAGTTTAAGGGGTTTCGAGACCCAGTACTTC | CASSLRGFETQYF | TRBJ2-5 | . | 13 | few | TRBV28
TGCAGTGCTCGTGGACTAGCCGACTACAATGAGCAGTTCTTC | CSARGLADYNEQFF | TRBJ2-1 | TRBD2 | 14 | many | TRBV20-1
TGTGCCAGCTCACCTAGCGGGAGAGTTGAGCAGTTCTTC | CASSPSGRVEQFF | TRBJ2-1 | TRBD2 | 13 | many | TRBV18
TGTGCCACCCCAGTAAGCTCGACTAGCGGCTTTAAGAACTACAATGAGCAGTTCTTC | CATPVSSTSGFKNYNEQFF | TRBJ2-1 | TRBD2 | 19 | few | TRBV24-1
TGTGCCAGCAGCTTAGACCCCCGCGGGGGAAACATTCAGTACTTC | CASSLDPRGGNIQYF | TRBJ2-4 | TRBD2 | 15 | many | TRBV7-2
TGTGCCAGCAGCCAAGATCGTTACGAGCAGTACTTC | CASSQDRYEQYF | TRBJ2-7 | . | 12 | many | TRBV3-1
TGTGCCAGCAGTCGCTACAGCGGTCAGCCCCAGCATTTT | CASSRYSGQPQHF | TRBJ1-5 | . | 13 | . | TRBV6-6
TGTGCCAGCAGCCACTCGGACAGGGGCCTTAACTATGGCTACACCTTC | CASSHSDRGLNYGYTF | TRBJ1-2 | TRBD1 | 16 | . | TRBV28
TGCAGTGCTAGAAGAGAATTTGGGACTCTAGCGGGAGTCTCCTACAATGAGCAGTTCTTC | CSARREFGTLAGVSYNEQFF | TRBJ2-1 | TRBD2 | 20 | many | TRBV20-1
TGCGCCAGCAGCCAAGAACGCCTCAGGGGGAAAACGCAGTGGCAGTACTTC | CASSQERLRGKTQWQYF | TRBJ2-7 | TRBD1 | 17 | once | TRBV4-1
TGCGCCAGCAGCCAAGATCTAGGCCAGGGGATTCCAAATACGCAGTATTTT | CASSQDLGQGIPNTQYF | TRBJ2-3 | . | 17 | . | TRBV4-1
TGCAGTGCATCGACTCCCTCTTGGACTAGCGGGAAAGGCGCCTTAATTGGTGAGCAGTCCTTC | CSASTPSWTSGKGALIGEQSF | TRBJ2-1 | TRBD2 | 21 | . | TRBV20-1
TGTGCCAGCAGCCCCCTAGGACAGGGCCAGTACTACGAGCAGTACTTC | CASSPLGQGQYYEQYF | TRBJ2-7 | TRBD1 | 16 | . | TRBV13
TGCGGTGCTAGAGGCCTCGTAGGCCAAGAGACCCAGTACTTC | CGARGLVGQETQYF | TRBJ2-5 | . | 14 | . | TRBV20-1
TGTGCCAGCAGTTTACCGTCGCGTGGGTCCCTCCACTTT | CASSLPSRGSLHF | TRBJ1-6 | . | 13 | . | TRBV28
TGTGCCAGCAGTTCCGGGGACGAGCAGTACTTC | CASSSGDEQYF | TRBJ2-7 | . | 11 | many | TRBV7-2
TGTGCCAGCTCACCACGCGGACTAGCAGCGAACACCGGGGAGCTGTTTTTT | CASSPRGLAANTGELFF | TRBJ2-2 | TRBD2 | 17 | once | TRBV18
TGTGCCAGCAGCTATACGACTAGCGGGAGGCCGGGTGAGCAGTTCTTC | CASSYTTSGRPGEQFF | TRBJ2-1 | TRBD2 | 16 | few | TRBV9
TGTGCCAGCAGTGTCCTCTCACAGGGGGCCAAAAACATTCAGTACTTC | CASSVLSQGAKNIQYF | TRBJ2-4 | TRBD1 | 16 | few | TRBV6-2/TRBV6-3
TGTGCCAGCAGTGAAGGAGGCTGGGCACCGACCTACGAGCAGTACTTC | CASSEGGWAPTYEQYF | TRBJ2-7 | . | 16 | . | TRBV6-1
TGTGCCTGGAGTGTAGGCGGGAGCGACCCACGGTACAATGAGCAGTTCTTC | CAWSVGGSDPRYNEQFF | TRBJ2-1 | TRBD2 | 17 | few | TRBV30
TGCAGCGTTGAGGGGTCGGGCGGCTACACCTTC | CSVEGSGGYTF | TRBJ1-2 | . | 11 | . | TRBV29-1
TGCAGCGTCCTGGTGGAGAACACTGAAGCTTTCTTT | CSVLVENTEAFF | TRBJ1-1 | . | 12 | . | TRBV29-1
TGTGCCAGCAGTTATGGACGGACAGGGGGAAGGAGTGGCTACACCTTC | CASSYGRTGGRSGYTF | TRBJ1-2 | TRBD1 | 16 | . | TRBV6-5
TGTGCCAGCAGCCGGGGGACCGGGAATGAAAAACGGTTTTTT | CASSRGTGNEKRFF | TRBJ1-4 | . | 14 | . | TRBV7-2
TGTGCCAGCAGCGGGACAGGAGTAGTGAACACTGAAGCTTTCTTT | CASSGTGVVNTEAFF | TRBJ1-1 | TRBD1 | 15 | . | TRBV5-4
TGTGCCAGCAGTCTAGGGACTACCCGGGACAATGAGCAGTTCTTC | CASSLGTTRDNEQFF | TRBJ2-1 | TRBD2 | 15 | . | TRBV27
TGTGCCACCAGTGATGGCGGGAACGGCAATGAGCAGTTCTTC | CATSDGGNGNEQFF | TRBJ2-1 | . | 14 | . | TRBV24-1
TGTGCCAGCAGTTCGGCAGATCACTATGGCTACACCTTC | CASSSADHYGYTF | TRBJ1-2 | . | 13 | few | TRBV6-6
TGTGCCAGCAGCTCGGACCTAGGAGGGTCGGTCTACGAGCAGTACTTC | CASSSDLGGSVYEQYF | TRBJ2-7 | . | 16 | few | TRBV7-9
TGTGCCAGCAGCCAAGGACAGGGGCACAATGAGCAGTTCTTC | CASSQGQGHNEQFF | TRBJ2-1 | TRBD1 | 14 | . | TRBV4-2
TGTGCCTGGAGTGTACTCGGGGTCGGGGGCGAGCAGTACTTC | CAWSVLGVGGEQYF | TRBJ2-7 | . | 14 | . | TRBV30
TGTGCCAGCAGTCCCTGGACTAGCGGGTTTCTCGGGCAGTACTTC | CASSPWTSGFLGQYF | TRBJ2-7 | TRBD2 | 15 | few | TRBV6-2/TRBV6-3
TGTGCCAGCAGTCCCGGGGCCGGGAGGGATCAGCCCCAGCATTTT | CASSPGAGRDQPQHF | TRBJ1-5 | . | 15 | . | TRBV2
TGTGCCAGCAGCTCCTCCCCCACTACAGTGGACATTCAGTACTTC | CASSSSPTTVDIQYF | TRBJ2-4 | . | 15 | . | TRBV5-5
TGCAGTGCTAGAGGACAGATGGAGCAGTACTTC | CSARGQMEQYF | TRBJ2-7 | . | 11 | . | TRBV20-1
TGTGCCAGCAGCTTAGGGGGACAGGGAACGGATACGCAGTATTTT | CASSLGGQGTDTQYF | TRBJ2-3 | TRBD1 | 15 | many | TRBV7-2
TGTGCCAGCAGTGCACCAAACACTGAAGCTTTCTTT | CASSAPNTEAFF | TRBJ1-1 | . | 12 | . | TRBV25-1
TGTGCCAGTACTAGCGGGAGCTACGAGCAGTACTTC | CASTSGSYEQYF | TRBJ2-7 | TRBD2 | 12 | few | TRBV19
TGTGCCAGCAGTCCCCCTAGCGGGAGCACGTACGAGCAGTACTTC | CASSPPSGSTYEQYF | TRBJ2-7 | TRBD2 | 15 | few | TRBV6-6
TGCGCCAGCAGCTTCTGGACTAGCGGGGGTATCTCCTACAATGAGCAGTTCTTC | CASSFWTSGGISYNEQFF | TRBJ2-1 | TRBD2 | 18 | . | TRBV5-1
TGCAGTGCTAGAGATGGTTACGGTCAAGAGACCCAGTACTTC | CSARDGYGQETQYF | TRBJ2-5 | . | 14 | many | TRBV20-1